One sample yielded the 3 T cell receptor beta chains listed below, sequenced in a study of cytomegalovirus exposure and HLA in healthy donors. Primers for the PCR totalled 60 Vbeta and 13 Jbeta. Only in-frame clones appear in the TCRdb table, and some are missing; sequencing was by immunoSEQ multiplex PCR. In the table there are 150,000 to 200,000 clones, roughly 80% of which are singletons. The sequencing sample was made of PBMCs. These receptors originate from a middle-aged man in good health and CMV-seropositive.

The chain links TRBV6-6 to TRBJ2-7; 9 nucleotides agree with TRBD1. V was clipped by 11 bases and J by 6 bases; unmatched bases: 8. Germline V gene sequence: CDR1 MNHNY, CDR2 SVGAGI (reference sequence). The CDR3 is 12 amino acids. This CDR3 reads CAVGQGFGEQYF. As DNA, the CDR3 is TGTGCCGTCGGACAGGGGTTCGGCGAGCAGTACTTC.

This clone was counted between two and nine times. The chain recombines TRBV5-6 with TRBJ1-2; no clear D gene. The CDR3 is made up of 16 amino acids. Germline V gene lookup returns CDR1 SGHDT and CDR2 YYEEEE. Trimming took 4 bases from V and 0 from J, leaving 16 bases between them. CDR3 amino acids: CASSATLELANYGYTF. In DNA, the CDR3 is TGTGCCAGCAGCGCGACATTAGAATTAGCTAACTATGGCTACACCTTC.

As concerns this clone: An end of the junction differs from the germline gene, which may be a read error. The CDR3 DNA reads as TGTGCCAGCAGTGAAGCGGGCGGGCAAGTCCGGAACTTC. Residues: CASSEAGGQVRNF. The chain combines TRBV6-1 with TRBJ2-5, with D possibly TRBD2 on 5 matching bases. Germline V CDR1 and CDR2: MNHNS, SASEGT. The CDR3 has 13 residues.